The entry that follows covers one T cell receptor (beta chain) sequence. Source study methods: The assay estimated nucleated cells by amplifying reference gene primers. Clones were read by immunoSEQ multiplex PCR, and TCRdb kept only the in-frame ones, dropping some. V and J calls plus clone size are reproduced from that table; the DNA served to infer D and trimming. The sample lists approximately 32,000 clones, approximately 86% occurring once. The data were taken from a study of blood T cell repertoires in COVID-19. Study-level information: In each case, the material was cDNA or gDNA derived from T cells, B-cell-depleted T cells, or PBMCs.

Sequencing was done on a sample of peripheral blood. The receptor comes from a human donor in a cohort sampled during active COVID-19.

This chain's CDR3 is CSVSEARGTDTQYF. DNA of the CDR3: TGCAGCGTTAGTGAGGCGAGGGGCACAGATACGCAGTATTTT. This chain uses TRBV29-1 with TRBJ2-3, with a weak D call TRBD2 (5 bases). Germline CDR1 reads SQVTM; CDR2 reads ANQGSEA. The germline V and J ends were trimmed by 5 bases and 1 base, with 13 bases remaining between them. CDR3 length equals 14 residues.